This TCR beta chain was sequenced in a study of T cells in Graves' hyperthyroidism and ophthalmopathy. Whole-study results and caveats: A model of 13 V-J features distinguished ophthalmopathy from stable hyperthyroidism. Researchers found most expanded thyroid clonotypes above 0.001 in blood as well.

Looked up from germline, CDR1 is DFQATT and CDR2 is SNEGSKA (reference sequence). The ends were cut back, 6 bases at V and 12 bases at J, with 21 bases in the middle. This CDR3 region has 13 residues. Patients aged 18 to 65 had newly diagnosed hyperthyroidism lasting under 2 months. A remark on this clonotype: Its antigen is unidentified.

RNA transcripts yielded amplified TCR beta CDR3 regions. The HTBI primer set drove a first-round RT-PCR of the TCR CDR3. In TCRdb, the multiplex PCR reads were re-called with MiXCR into one record per CDR3 protein. The table has 460,000 or so distinct CDR3 sequences, around 15% seen once. The rearrangement uses TRBV20-1 and TRBJ2-1; tentative D call: TRBD2 (6 bases). This TCR derives from a woman aged 18-35 years with Graves' hyperthyroidism. Sample: blood. CDR3 coding DNA: TGCAGTGCCAACTCAGGGAGGACTCCTCCGCAGTTCTTC. Translation gives CSANSGRTPPQFF.